This TCR beta chain originates from a study of Graves' ophthalmopathy and Graves' hyperthyroidism. Looking at the study overall: The term stable hyperthyroidism indicated an absence of ophthalmopathy within 18 months of follow-up.

The study amplified TCR beta CDR3 regions using RNA transcripts. HTBI primers served in a first-round RT-PCR, which a second-round multiplex PCR followed. TCRdb reprocessed the multiplex PCR reads via MiXCR and lists one record per CDR3 protein. The sample yields approximately 1.2 million distinct CDR3 sequences, 36% seen once. V gave up 6 bases and J gave up 0 bases, with 13 bases separating them. Germline V CDR1 and CDR2: SGDLS, YYNGEE. The CDR3 extends over 14 amino acids. Enrolled hyperthyroidism patients had a new diagnosis, a duration under 2 months, and an age of 18 to 65. As regards this clonotype: The target antigen is unknown.

Whole-study results and caveats: It was with approximately 69% sensitivity and about 72% specificity that the model predicted ophthalmopathy progression.

Specimen: peripheral blood or thyroid tissue (not recorded which). The source is an adult man with Graves' hyperthyroidism. The rearrangement joins TRBV9 to TRBJ2-7; perhaps TRBD1 as D (6 bases). The CDR3: CASKHLDSSYEQYF. As DNA, the CDR3 is TGTGCCAGCAAACATCTGGACAGCTCCTACGAGCAGTACTTC.